This is a list of T cell receptor beta chains from one sample in a study of cytomegalovirus exposure and HLA in healthy donors. Using immunoSEQ multiplex PCR, the repertoire was profiled, and TCRdb retains in-frame clones only, with some absent. This table holds about 110,000 clones, 81% found once. Sequenced sample: PBMCs. These receptors were collected from a woman under 40 in good health and CMV-seronegative. CDR3s leave out the opening cysteine and the closing phenylalanine or tryptophan. Clone size is not always given. Where it is, it says once, few, many or a class for expanded clones.

clone size: NA; V gene: TRBV7-2; CDR3 length: 13; J gene: TRBJ2-3; CDR3 protein: ASSLGSGSSDTQY
clone size: NA; V gene: TRBV2; CDR3 length: 15; J gene: TRBJ1-4; CDR3 protein: ASSRTGETNLNEKLF
clone size: NA; V gene: TRBV10-2; CDR3 length: 12; J gene: TRBJ1-6; CDR3 protein: ASSEGTYNSPLH
clone size: once; V gene: TRBV18; CDR3 length: 13; J gene: TRBJ2-3; CDR3 protein: ASSPPDRDPDTQY
clone size: once; V gene: TRBV6-1; CDR3 length: 11; J gene: TRBJ1-1; CDR3 protein: ASRATGNTEAF
clone size: NA; V gene: TRBV6-5; CDR3 length: 13; J gene: TRBJ1-4; CDR3 protein: ASSITGTDNEKLF
clone size: NA; V gene: TRBV19; CDR3 length: 13; J gene: TRBJ2-1; CDR3 protein: ASSETSGGYNEQF
clone size: NA; V gene: TRBV5-6; CDR3 length: 15; J gene: TRBJ2-1; CDR3 protein: ASSAKPRLADYNEQF
clone size: NA; V gene: TRBV7-9; CDR3 length: 10; J gene: TRBJ2-7; CDR3 protein: ASSLSSYEQY
clone size: few; V gene: TRBV10-3; CDR3 length: 11; J gene: TRBJ2-2; CDR3 protein: ATLAEIGVGLF
clone size: NA; V gene: TRBV5-6; CDR3 length: 11; J gene: TRBJ1-2; CDR3 protein: ASSSGRTGGYT